The rows below give T cell receptor beta chains drawn from one sample of a study of memory CD4+ T cells and cytomegalovirus serostatus. Sequenced by immunoSEQ multiplex PCR; TCRdb stores in-frame clones only, minus some. The sample includes about 92,000 clones, 80% of them seen just once. The source material was memory CD4+ T cells from blood. The receptors were gathered from an adult in good health and CMV-seropositive. Each CDR3 is given with its conserved first and last residue. The D gene is left open where the match is weak. Size is stated for part of the rows, as once, few or many counts, or as a class when the clone is expanded.

>TRBV28|TRBJ2-1|NA|NA
TGTGCCAGCAGGGGCTGGAGCTCCTACAATGAGCAGTTCTTC
CASRGWSSYNEQFF
>TRBV27|TRBJ2-1|NA|few
TGTGCCAGCAGGATCCTCGGGGGAAATGAGCAGTTCTTC
CASRILGGNEQFF
>TRBV7-2|TRBJ2-3|NA|NA
TGTGCCAGCAGCTTTTCGAGTCCAGATACGCAGTATTTT
CASSFSSPDTQYF
>TRBV7-2|TRBJ2-7|NA|NA
TGTGCCAGCAGCTTACAGGGATTTTACGAGCAGTACTTC
CASSLQGFYEQYF
>TRBV5-4|TRBJ2-6|NA|few
TGTGCCAGCAGCCCGGGACAAGGGGCGTACGGGGCCAACGTCCTGACTTTC
CASSPGQGAYGANVLTF
>TRBV6-5|TRBJ2-4|NA|NA
TGTGCCAGCAGCCGTTTGGGCCCTGGAAACATTCAGTACTTC
CASSRLGPGNIQYF
>TRBV9|TRBJ1-1|NA|few
TGTGCCAGCAGCGTTACAGGGCCGAACACTGAAGCTTTCTTT
CASSVTGPNTEAFF
>TRBV6-1|TRBJ1-4|NA|NA
TGTGCCAGCAGGTCTTCGACAGGTGGGAATGAAAAACTGTTTTTT
CASRSSTGGNEKLFF
>TRBV29-1|TRBJ2-1|NA|NA
TGCAGCGTTGATTACGGCGTCAATGAGCAGTTCTTC
CSVDYGVNEQFF
>TRBV2|TRBJ2-2|NA|few
TGTGCCAGCAGTGAACAGAACACCGGGGAGCTGTTTTTT
CASSEQNTGELFF
>TRBV7-8|TRBJ1-4|NA|NA
TGTGCCAGCAGCATTACCACCCTAACTAATGAAAAACTGTTTTTT
CASSITTLTNEKLFF
>TRBV7-2|TRBJ2-7|TRBD2|NA
TGTGCCAGCAGCTCATCGCAGGGTAGCGGGAGAGTCGAGCAGTACTTC
CASSSSQGSGRVEQYF
>TRBV5-1|TRBJ1-1|NA|NA
TGCGCCAGCAGCTTGGACAGGGCGAACACTGAAGCTTTCTTT
CASSLDRANTEAFF
>TRBV28|TRBJ1-5|NA|NA
TGTGCCAGCAGTGGGACACGTAATCAGCCCCAGCATTTT
CASSGTRNQPQHF
>TRBV2|TRBJ2-1|TRBD2|NA
TGTGCCAGCACCTCTCGACTAGCGGGAGGGAAGAATGAGCAGTTCTTC
CASTSRLAGGKNEQFF
>TRBV5-5|TRBJ1-2|NA|NA
TGTGCCAGCAGCTCCCCAGTGTGGGCCCTCTATGGCTACACCTTC
CASSSPVWALYGYTF
>TRBV27|TRBJ2-1|TRBD2|NA
TGTGCCAGCACCAAGGCGGGGACTAGCGGATACAATGAGCAGTTCTTC
CASTKAGTSGYNEQFF
>TRBV6-6|TRBJ2-5|NA|NA
TGTGCCAGCAGTGGACGGAGCGCGCAAGAGACCCAGTACTTC
CASSGRSAQETQYF
>TRBV5-1|TRBJ2-3|TRBD2|NA
TGCGCCAGCAGCTTGGGTTCTAGCGGGAGCGCAGATACGCAGTATTTT
CASSLGSSGSADTQYF
>TRBV10-1|TRBJ2-2|NA|NA
TGCGCCAGCAGTGAGCGACGGGACGGGGGGGAGCTGTTTTTT
CASSERRDGGELFF
>TRBV28|TRBJ2-4|TRBD1|once
TGTGCCAGCAGTATCACAGGGGAAGCCAAAAACATTCAGTACTTC
CASSITGEAKNIQYF
>TRBV7-8|TRBJ2-7|NA|NA
TGTGCCAGCAGCCCTAAGGGAGTTGGCGAGCAGTACTTC
CASSPKGVGEQYF
>TRBV6-1|TRBJ2-2|TRBD1|NA
TGTGCCAGCAGTGGTAGACAGGGGGCGAACACCGGGGAGCTGTTTTTT
CASSGRQGANTGELFF
>TRBV29-1|TRBJ2-5|TRBD1|NA
TGCAGCGGACAGGGGGCCGAGACCCAGTACTTC
CSGQGAETQYF
>TRBV19|TRBJ1-1|NA|NA
TGTGCCAGTAGTATCGGGGAGACATCGAACACTGAAGCTTTCTTT
CASSIGETSNTEAFF
>TRBV27|TRBJ1-1|NA|NA
TGTGCCAGCGTTCCCCAGGCCGACTACACTGAAGCTTTCTTT
CASVPQADYTEAFF
>TRBV10-1|TRBJ1-3|TRBD1|few
TGCGCCAGCAGTGTGAAGGGGGCCTCTGGAAACACCATATATTTT
CASSVKGASGNTIYF
>TRBV6-5|TRBJ2-3|NA|NA
TGTGCCAGCAGTTACTCACTGGGGTCTACGCAGTATTTT
CASSYSLGSTQYF
>TRBV10-3|TRBJ2-3|TRBD1|NA
TGTGCCATCAGGGCCGGGACAGCAGATACGCAGTATTTT
CAIRAGTADTQYF
>TRBV28|TRBJ1-5|NA|few
TGTGCCAGCAGTGTAGGGGCCCGCAATCAGCCCCAGCATTTT
CASSVGARNQPQHF
>TRBV11-2|TRBJ1-4|TRBD1|NA
TGTGCCAGCAGCTTGGGACAGGGAAAAACTAATGAAAAACTGTTTTTT
CASSLGQGKTNEKLFF